This T cell receptor beta chain was retrieved from a study of CXCR3-negative and CXCR3-positive naive CD8 T cells. Looking at the study overall: TRB reads totalled about 150 million, about 1.5 +/- 0.3 million per library. Notes on the study in general: Naive CXCR3-positive and CXCR3-negative cells shared similar TRBV-TRBJ usage, unlike memory cells. Both of the naive subsets showed about the same high diversity, but memory CD8+ cells had much less. For the naive subsets, surface CD5 was similar, and TCR strength was inferred from TRB CDR3 properties.

Points on this clonotype: Its cognate antigen is unknown.

The germline V gene encodes CDR1 SEHNR and CDR2 FQNEAQ (reference sequence). This CDR3 comprises 14 residues. The TRB libraries of cDNA were built by UMI-labeled 5' RACE. TCRdb reprocessed the 5' RACE reads; each CDR3 protein has one entry and no DNA is given. The specimen's table records 45,000 to 70,000 distinct CDR3 sequences. Material for sequencing was memory CD8+ T cells from blood. This clonotype was obtained from a human donor in good health. Some clones in this sample may be carry-over from other donors' samples. The V gene is TRBV7-9, the J gene TRBJ1-4. Here the CDR3 reads CASRALLEGEKLFF.